This T cell receptor (beta chain) was obtained from a study of cytomegalovirus exposure and HLA in healthy donors. Across the whole study: The study placed around 85% of its approximately 400 genotyped donors in the Caucasian-associated ancestry cluster.

The study, taken as a whole, reports: Cytomegalovirus association was assigned to about 150 TCR beta chains. Sequences of the TCR beta chain were said to predict the HLA-A and HLA-B alleles of most subjects accurately.

PCR involved 60 Vbeta and 13 Jbeta primers. Repertoires were generated with immunoSEQ multiplex PCR, while TCRdb's copy carries only in-frame clones and drops some. The sample lists about 260,000 clones; roughly 81% were seen once. Turning to this clone: The antigen is not known.

Per germline, CDR1 KGHSH and CDR2 LQKENI. The V end was cut by 4 bases, the J end by 3 bases, with 9 bases between. This CDR3 contains 13 residues. The chain couples TRBV18 to TRBJ1-2; D is perhaps TRBD1 (5 bases). The clonotype comes from a woman aged 40 to 55 in good health and CMV-seropositive. The specimen sequenced was PBMCs. The CDR3 is CASSRGADYGYTF. In nucleotides, the CDR3 is TGTGCCAGCTCACGGGGCGCGGACTATGGCTACACCTTC.